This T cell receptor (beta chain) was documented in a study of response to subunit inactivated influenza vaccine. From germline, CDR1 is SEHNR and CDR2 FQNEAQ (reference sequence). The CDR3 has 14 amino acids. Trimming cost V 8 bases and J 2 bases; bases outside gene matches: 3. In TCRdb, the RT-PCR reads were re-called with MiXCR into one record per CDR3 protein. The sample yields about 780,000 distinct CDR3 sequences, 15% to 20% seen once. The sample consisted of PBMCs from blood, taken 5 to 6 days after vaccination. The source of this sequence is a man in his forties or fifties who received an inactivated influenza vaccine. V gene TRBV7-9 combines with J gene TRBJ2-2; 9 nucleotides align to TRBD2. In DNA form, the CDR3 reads TGTGCCAGCGCTAGCGGGATTAACACCGGGGAGCTGTTTTTT. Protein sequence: CASASGINTGELFF.